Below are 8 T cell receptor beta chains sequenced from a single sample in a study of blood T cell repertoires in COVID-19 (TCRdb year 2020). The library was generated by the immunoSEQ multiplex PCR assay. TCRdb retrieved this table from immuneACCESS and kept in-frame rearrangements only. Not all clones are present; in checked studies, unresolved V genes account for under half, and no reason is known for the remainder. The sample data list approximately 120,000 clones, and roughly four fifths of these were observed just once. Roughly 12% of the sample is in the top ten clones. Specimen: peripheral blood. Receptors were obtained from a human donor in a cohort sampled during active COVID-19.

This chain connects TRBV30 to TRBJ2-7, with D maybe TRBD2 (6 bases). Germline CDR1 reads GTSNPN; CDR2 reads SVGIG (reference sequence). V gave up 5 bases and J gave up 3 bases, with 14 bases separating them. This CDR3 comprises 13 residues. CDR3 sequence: CAWAPGLNYEQYF. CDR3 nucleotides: TGTGCCTGGGCTCCGGGACTTAACTACGAGCAGTACTTC.

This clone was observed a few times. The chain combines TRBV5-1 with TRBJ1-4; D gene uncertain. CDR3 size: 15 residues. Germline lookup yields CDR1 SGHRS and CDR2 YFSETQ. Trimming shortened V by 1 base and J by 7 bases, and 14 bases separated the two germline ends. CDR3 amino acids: CASSLSLRRGEKLFF. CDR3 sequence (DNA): TGCGCCAGCAGCTTGTCTCTGAGGAGAGGTGAAAAACTGTTTTTT. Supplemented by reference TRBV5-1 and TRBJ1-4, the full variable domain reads KAGVTQTPRYLIKTRGQQVTLSCSPISGHRSVSWYQQTPGQGLQFLFEYFSETQRNKGNFPGRFSGRQFSNSRSEMNVSTLELGDSALYLCASSLSLRRGEKLFFGSGTQLSVL.

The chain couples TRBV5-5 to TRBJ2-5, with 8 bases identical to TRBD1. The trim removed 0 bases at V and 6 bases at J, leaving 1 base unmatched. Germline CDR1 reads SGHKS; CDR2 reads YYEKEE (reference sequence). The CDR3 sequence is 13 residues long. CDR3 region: CASSLGTGKTQYF. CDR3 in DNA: TGTGCCAGCAGCTTGGGGACAGGGAAGACCCAGTACTTC.

Here the CDR3 reads CASSESTPGTEAFF. CDR3 bases: TGTGCCAGCAGTGAATCGACCCCGGGCACTGAAGCTTTCTTT. The chain employs TRBV2 and TRBJ1-1; D is ambiguous. CDR1 is SNHLY, CDR2 FYNNEI, per germline. This CDR3 has 14 amino acids. Deletions cut 2 bases from V and 4 bases from J, with 11 bases between.

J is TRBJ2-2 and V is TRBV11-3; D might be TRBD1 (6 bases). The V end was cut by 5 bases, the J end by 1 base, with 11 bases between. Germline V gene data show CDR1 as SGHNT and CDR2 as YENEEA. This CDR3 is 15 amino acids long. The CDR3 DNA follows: TGTGCCAGCAGCCCCGGACAGAAGAACACCGGGGAGCTGTTTTTT. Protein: CASSPGQKNTGELFF.

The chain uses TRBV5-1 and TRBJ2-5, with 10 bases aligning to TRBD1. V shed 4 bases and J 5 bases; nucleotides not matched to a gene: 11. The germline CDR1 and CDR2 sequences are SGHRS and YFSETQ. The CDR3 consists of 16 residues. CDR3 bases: TGCGCCAGCAGCAAGGACAGGGGGGGAGCCGGGGAGACCCAGTACTTC. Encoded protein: CASSKDRGGAGETQYF. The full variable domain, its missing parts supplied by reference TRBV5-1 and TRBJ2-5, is KAGVTQTPRYLIKTRGQQVTLSCSPISGHRSVSWYQQTPGQGLQFLFEYFSETQRNKGNFPGRFSGRQFSNSRSEMNVSTLELGDSALYLCASSKDRGGAGETQYFGPGTRLLVL.

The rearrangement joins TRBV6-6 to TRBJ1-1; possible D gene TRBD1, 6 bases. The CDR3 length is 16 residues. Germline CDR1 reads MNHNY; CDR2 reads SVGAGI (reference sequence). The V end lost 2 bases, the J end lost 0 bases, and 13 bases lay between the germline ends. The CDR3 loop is CASSYPTGKLNTEAFF. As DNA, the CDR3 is TGTGCCAGCAGTTACCCTACAGGGAAATTGAACACTGAAGCTTTCTTT.

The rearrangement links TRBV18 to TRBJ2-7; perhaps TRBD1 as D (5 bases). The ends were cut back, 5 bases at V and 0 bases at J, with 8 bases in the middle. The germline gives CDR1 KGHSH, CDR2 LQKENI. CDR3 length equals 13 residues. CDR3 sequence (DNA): TGTGCCAGCTCAGCAGGGCCCTCCTACGAGCAGTACTTC. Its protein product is CASSAGPSYEQYF.